The rows below give T cell receptor beta chains drawn from one sample of a study of beta chain features in type 1 diabetes. The repertoire was sequenced with immunoSEQ multiplex PCR; TCRdb's copy has only in-frame clones and lacks some. The sample carries 120,000 or so clones, roughly 17% recorded once. The specimen was central memory CD4+ T cells from blood. Receptor source: a man aged 18 to 29 with type 1 diabetes. CDR3s include the opening cysteine and the closing phenylalanine or tryptophan. A D gene is named only where the DNA matches it firmly. Where a row states a size, it is once, few, many or the class of an expanded clone; other rows omit it.

cdr3_aa: CASSVSLAGGSTDTQYF
cdr3_nt: TGTGCCAGCAGCGTATCACTAGCGGGAGGGAGCACAGATACGCAGTATTTT
v_call: TRBV9
j_call: TRBJ2-3
clone_size: NA
d_call: TRBD2

cdr3_aa: CATSYNGLNTEAFF
cdr3_nt: TGTGCCACCAGCTACAACGGGCTGAACACTGAAGCTTTCTTT
v_call: TRBV15
j_call: TRBJ1-1
clone_size: many
d_call: NA

cdr3_aa: CSTSAASARYTQYF
cdr3_nt: TGCAGCACCTCGGCGGCTAGCGCTAGGTATACGCAGTATTTT
v_call: TRBV29-1
j_call: TRBJ2-3
clone_size: few
d_call: NA

cdr3_aa: CASSLVDEGAGSPLHF
cdr3_nt: TGTGCCAGCAGTTTAGTGGATGAAGGGGCTGGTTCACCCCTCCACTTT
v_call: TRBV28
j_call: TRBJ1-6
clone_size: few
d_call: NA

cdr3_aa: CASTPASGYNEQFF
cdr3_nt: TGTGCCAGCACGCCGGCTAGCGGTTACAATGAGCAGTTCTTC
v_call: TRBV7-9
j_call: TRBJ2-1
clone_size: many
d_call: TRBD2

cdr3_aa: CASSYLETGEQFF
cdr3_nt: TGTGCCAGCAGCTACCTAGAGACGGGGGAGCAGTTCTTC
v_call: TRBV7-3
j_call: TRBJ2-1
clone_size: few
d_call: NA

cdr3_aa: CASERDRGAYEQYF
cdr3_nt: TGTGCCAGCGAACGGGACAGGGGAGCCTACGAGCAGTACTTC
v_call: TRBV2
j_call: TRBJ2-7
clone_size: few
d_call: TRBD1

cdr3_aa: CASTWARRDIQYF
cdr3_nt: TGTGCCAGCACCTGGGCCAGAAGGGACATTCAGTACTTC
v_call: TRBV28
j_call: TRBJ2-4
clone_size: NA
d_call: NA

cdr3_aa: CASSLVGSSGANVLTF
cdr3_nt: TGTGCCAGCAGCTTAGTAGGGAGCTCTGGGGCCAACGTCCTGACTTTC
v_call: TRBV7-2
j_call: TRBJ2-6
clone_size: few
d_call: NA

cdr3_aa: CAIRSVNEQFF
cdr3_nt: TGTGCCATCAGGTCAGTTAATGAGCAGTTCTTC
v_call: TRBV10-3
j_call: TRBJ2-1
clone_size: NA
d_call: NA

cdr3_aa: CASSPSRAAPADTQYF
cdr3_nt: TGTGCCAGCAGCCCCTCGAGGGCGGCCCCCGCAGATACGCAGTATTTT
v_call: TRBV6-6
j_call: TRBJ2-3
clone_size: few
d_call: NA